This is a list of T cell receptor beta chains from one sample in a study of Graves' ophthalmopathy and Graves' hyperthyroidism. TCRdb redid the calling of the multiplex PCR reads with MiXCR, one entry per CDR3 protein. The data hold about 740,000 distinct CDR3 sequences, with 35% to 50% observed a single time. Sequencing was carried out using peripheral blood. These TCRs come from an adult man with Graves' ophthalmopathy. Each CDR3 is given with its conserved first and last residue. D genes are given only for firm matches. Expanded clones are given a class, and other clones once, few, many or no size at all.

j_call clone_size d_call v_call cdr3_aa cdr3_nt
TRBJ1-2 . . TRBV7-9 CASSDQGKGYGYTF TGTGCCAGCAGCGATCAGGGGAAGGGCTATGGCTACACCTTC
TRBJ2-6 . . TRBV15 CATSVGSQETSGANVLTF TGTGCCACCAGCGTGGGGAGTCAAGAGACCTCTGGGGCCAACGTCCTGACTTTC
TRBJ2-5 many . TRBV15 CATSRGDFEETQYF TGTGCCACCAGCAGAGGGGACTTCGAAGAGACCCAGTACTTC
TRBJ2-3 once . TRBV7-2 CASRLPPADTQYF TGTGCCAGCAGGCTACCCCCCGCAGATACGCAGTATTTT
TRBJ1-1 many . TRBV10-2 CASSEGRRPRANTEAFF TGCGCCAGCAGTGAGGGCAGGAGGCCGCGGGCGAACACTGAAGCTTTCTTT
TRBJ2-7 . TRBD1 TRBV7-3 CASSLRTGGLSEQYF TGTGCCAGCAGCTTACGTACAGGGGGCTTGAGCGAGCAGTACTTC
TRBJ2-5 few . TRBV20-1 CSASFGDFEVF TGCAGTGCTAGTTTTGGGGATTTCGAAGTCTTC
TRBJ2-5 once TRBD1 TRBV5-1 CASRPDREGQPQYF TGCGCCAGCAGGCCAGACAGGGAAGGGCAGCCCCAGTACTTC
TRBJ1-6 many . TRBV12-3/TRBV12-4 CASRWGQGRNSPLHF TGTGCCAGCAGGTGGGGGCAGGGGCGTAATTCACCCCTCCACTTT
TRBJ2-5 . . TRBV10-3 CAISEFTGRQYF TGTGCCATCAGTGAGTTTACCGGACGCCAGTACTTC
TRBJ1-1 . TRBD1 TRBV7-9 CASSLVGQGTEAFF TGTGCCAGCAGCTTAGTGGGACAGGGGACTGAAGCTTTCTTT
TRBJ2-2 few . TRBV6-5 CASSYAPGSGELFF TGTGCCAGCAGTTACGCACCGGGATCCGGGGAGCTGTTTTTT
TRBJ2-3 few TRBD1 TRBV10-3 CAINPGQFTDTQYF TGTGCCATCAACCCGGGACAGTTCACAGATACGCAGTATTTT
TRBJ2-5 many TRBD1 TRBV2 CASSVGTGGAETQYF TGTGCCAGCAGTGTAGGGACAGGGGGCGCGGAGACCCAGTACTTC
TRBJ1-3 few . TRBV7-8 CASSYGTGNTIYF TGTGCCAGCAGCTATGGTACTGGAAACACCATATATTTT
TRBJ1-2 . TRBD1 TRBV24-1 CASGTGGPAYTF TGTGCCAGCGGGACAGGGGGCCCAGCCTACACCTTC
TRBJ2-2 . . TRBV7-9 CASSLLWQGPTGELFF TGTGCCAGCAGCTTATTGTGGCAGGGACCCACCGGGGAGCTGTTTTTT
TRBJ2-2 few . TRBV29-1 CSVEWPTNTGELFF TGCAGCGTTGAATGGCCAACGAACACCGGGGAGCTGTTTTTT
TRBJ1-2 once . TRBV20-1 CSAVGPYGYTF TGCAGTGCTGTGGGACCCTATGGCTACACCTTC
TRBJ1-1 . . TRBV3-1 CASSRLGPGGNTEAFF TGTGCCAGCAGCCGGCTGGGGCCTGGTGGGAACACTGAAGCTTTCTTT
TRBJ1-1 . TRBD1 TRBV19 CASSIRDRANTEAFF TGTGCCAGTAGTATCCGGGACAGGGCGAACACTGAAGCTTTCTTT
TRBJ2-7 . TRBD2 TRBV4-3 CASSQGGAGGDEQYF TGCGCCAGCAGCCAAGGAGGGGCGGGGGGAGACGAGCAGTACTTC
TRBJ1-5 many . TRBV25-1 CASSEEEDQPQHF TGTGCCAGCAGTGAAGAAGAGGACCAGCCCCAGCATTTT
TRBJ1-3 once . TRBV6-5 CASGGRSRDTIYF TGTGCCAGCGGAGGACGGAGCAGGGACACCATATATTTT
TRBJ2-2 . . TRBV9 CASSVVETGELFF TGTGCCAGCAGCGTAGTGGAAACCGGGGAGCTGTTTTTT
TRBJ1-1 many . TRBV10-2 CASSTGDPNTEAFF TGCGCCAGCAGTACCGGAGACCCGAACACTGAAGCTTTCTTT
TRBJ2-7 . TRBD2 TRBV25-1 CASRPRAGGMLGEQYF TGTGCCAGCAGACCCAGAGCGGGAGGAATGCTTGGAGAGCAGTACTTC
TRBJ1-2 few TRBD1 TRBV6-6 CASRMTGSGYGYTF TGTGCCAGCAGAATGACAGGGTCAGGCTATGGCTACACCTTC
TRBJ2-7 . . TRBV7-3 CASSLRGGRYEQYF TGTGCCAGCAGCTTAAGGGGGGGCCGGTACGAGCAGTACTTC
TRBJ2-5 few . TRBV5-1 CASSLVQGQETQYF TGCGCCAGCAGCTTGGTTCAGGGCCAAGAGACCCAGTACTTC